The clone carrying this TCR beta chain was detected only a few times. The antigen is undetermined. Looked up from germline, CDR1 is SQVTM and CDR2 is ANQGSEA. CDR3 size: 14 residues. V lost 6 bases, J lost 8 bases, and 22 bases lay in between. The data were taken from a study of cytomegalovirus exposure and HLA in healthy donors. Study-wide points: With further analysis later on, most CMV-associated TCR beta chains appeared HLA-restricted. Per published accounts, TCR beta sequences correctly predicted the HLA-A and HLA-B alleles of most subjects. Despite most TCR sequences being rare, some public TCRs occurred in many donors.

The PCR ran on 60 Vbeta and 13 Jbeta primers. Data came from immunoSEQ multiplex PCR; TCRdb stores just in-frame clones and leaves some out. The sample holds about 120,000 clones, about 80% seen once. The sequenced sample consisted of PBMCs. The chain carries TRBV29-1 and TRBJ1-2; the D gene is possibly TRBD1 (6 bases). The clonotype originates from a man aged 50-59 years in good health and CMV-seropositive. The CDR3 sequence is CSVSSQGLEGGYTF. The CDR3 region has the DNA TGCAGCGTGAGCTCTCAGGGGCTTGAGGGGGGCTACACCTTC.